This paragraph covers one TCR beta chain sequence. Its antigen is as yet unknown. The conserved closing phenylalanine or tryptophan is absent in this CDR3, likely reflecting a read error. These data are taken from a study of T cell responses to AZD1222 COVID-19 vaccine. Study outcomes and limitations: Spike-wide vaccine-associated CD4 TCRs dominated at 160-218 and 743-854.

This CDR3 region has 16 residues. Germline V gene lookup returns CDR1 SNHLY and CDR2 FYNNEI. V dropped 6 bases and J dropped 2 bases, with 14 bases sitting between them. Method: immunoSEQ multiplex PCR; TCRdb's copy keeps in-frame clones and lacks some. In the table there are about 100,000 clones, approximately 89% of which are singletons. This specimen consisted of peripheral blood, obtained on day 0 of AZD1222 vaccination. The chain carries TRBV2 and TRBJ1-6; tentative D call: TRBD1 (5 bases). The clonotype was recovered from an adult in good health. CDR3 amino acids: CASRDWGTPYNSPLHL. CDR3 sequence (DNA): TGTGCCAGCAGGGATTGGGGGACCCCCTATAATTCACCCCTCCACCTT.